The rows below give T cell receptor beta chains drawn from one sample of a study of T cells in Graves' hyperthyroidism and ophthalmopathy. TCRdb recomputed calls from the multiplex PCR reads with MiXCR, one row per CDR3 protein. The table lists 500,000 to 800,000 distinct CDR3 sequences, 40% to 55% of them singletons. The sample consisted of peripheral blood or thyroid tissue (not recorded which). The source of these receptors is an adult man with Graves' disease, either hyperthyroidism or ophthalmopathy (not recorded which). CDR3s include the opening cysteine and the closing phenylalanine or tryptophan. A D gene is named only where the DNA matches it firmly. Some rows mark clone size as missing; the rest say once, few, many or name a class of expanded clone.

cdr3_length: 14; clone_size: .; j_call: TRBJ2-5; d_call: .; v_call: TRBV12-5; cdr3_aa: CASGTAAIQETQYF; cdr3_nt: TGTGCTAGTGGTACCGCGGCCATCCAAGAGACCCAGTACTTC
cdr3_length: 16; clone_size: .; j_call: TRBJ1-6; d_call: TRBD1; v_call: TRBV9; cdr3_aa: CASGSSGQGTHSPLHF; cdr3_nt: TGTGCCAGCGGCTCGAGCGGACAGGGGACTCATTCACCCCTCCACTTT
cdr3_length: 11; clone_size: many; j_call: TRBJ2-7; d_call: .; v_call: TRBV7-9; cdr3_aa: CASSLAGEQYF; cdr3_nt: TGTGCCAGCAGCTTAGCAGGGGAGCAGTACTTC
cdr3_length: 14; clone_size: many; j_call: TRBJ1-4; d_call: .; v_call: TRBV7-2; cdr3_aa: CASSLAYREGKLFF; cdr3_nt: TGTGCCAGCAGCTTAGCTTACAGGGAGGGAAAACTGTTTTTT
cdr3_length: 12; clone_size: .; j_call: TRBJ1-1; d_call: .; v_call: TRBV6-6; cdr3_aa: CASSFNQAEAFF; cdr3_nt: TGTGCCAGCAGTTTTAACCAGGCTGAAGCTTTCTTT
cdr3_length: 18; clone_size: few; j_call: TRBJ2-2; d_call: TRBD1; v_call: TRBV2; cdr3_aa: CASTPARGPLANTGELFF; cdr3_nt: TGTGCCAGCACCCCCGCCAGGGGGCCTTTAGCGAACACCGGGGAGCTGTTTTTT
cdr3_length: 15; clone_size: .; j_call: TRBJ2-7; d_call: TRBD1; v_call: TRBV7-8; cdr3_aa: CASSTPRDRGYEQYF; cdr3_nt: TGTGCCAGTAGTACACCCCGGGACAGGGGCTACGAGCAGTACTTC
cdr3_length: 15; clone_size: many; j_call: TRBJ2-6; d_call: .; v_call: TRBV19; cdr3_aa: CASSIRGSGANVLTF; cdr3_nt: TGTGCCAGTAGTATCCGGGGATCCGGGGCCAACGTCCTGACTTTC
cdr3_length: 12; clone_size: few; j_call: TRBJ2-7; d_call: .; v_call: TRBV20-1; cdr3_aa: CSAREGDHEQYF; cdr3_nt: TGCAGTGCTAGAGAGGGGGACCACGAGCAGTACTTC
cdr3_length: 15; clone_size: .; j_call: TRBJ1-4; d_call: .; v_call: TRBV3-1; cdr3_aa: CASSQDGTTNEKLFF; cdr3_nt: TGTGCCAGCAGCCAAGACGGTACAACTAATGAAAAACTGTTTTTT
cdr3_length: 12; clone_size: many; j_call: TRBJ2-7; d_call: .; v_call: TRBV7-6; cdr3_aa: CASSLSTDEQYF; cdr3_nt: TGTGCCAGCAGCTTAAGTACTGACGAGCAGTACTTC
cdr3_length: 15; clone_size: .; j_call: TRBJ1-2; d_call: TRBD1; v_call: TRBV12-3/TRBV12-4; cdr3_aa: CASTATGGPFRGYTF; cdr3_nt: TGTGCCAGCACCGCGACAGGGGGCCCTTTTCGTGGCTACACCTTC
cdr3_length: 13; clone_size: many; j_call: TRBJ2-7; d_call: .; v_call: TRBV20-1; cdr3_aa: CSARPAGSVEQYF; cdr3_nt: TGCAGTGCTCGCCCTGCGGGGAGTGTCGAGCAGTACTTC
cdr3_length: 14; clone_size: many; j_call: TRBJ2-7; d_call: .; v_call: TRBV29-1; cdr3_aa: CSVGRGAGAYEQYF; cdr3_nt: TGCAGCGTTGGGCGCGGGGCAGGGGCCTACGAGCAGTACTTC
cdr3_length: 14; clone_size: few; j_call: TRBJ2-2; d_call: TRBD1; v_call: TRBV7-2; cdr3_aa: CASRGDRYTGELFF; cdr3_nt: TGTGCCAGCAGGGGGGACAGATACACCGGGGAGCTGTTTTTT
cdr3_length: 13; clone_size: many; j_call: TRBJ1-4; d_call: TRBD1; v_call: TRBV10-3; cdr3_aa: CASGGQGGEKLFF; cdr3_nt: TGTGCCAGCGGGGGACAGGGCGGTGAAAAACTGTTTTTT
cdr3_length: 13; clone_size: once; j_call: TRBJ2-7; d_call: TRBD1; v_call: TRBV7-2; cdr3_aa: CAWSVQGAGEQYF; cdr3_nt: TGTGCCTGGAGTGTACAGGGGGCGGGCGAGCAGTACTTC
cdr3_length: 13; clone_size: few; j_call: TRBJ1-3; d_call: .; v_call: TRBV29-1; cdr3_aa: CSVGPSSGNTIYF; cdr3_nt: TGCAGCGTAGGTCCGAGCTCTGGAAACACCATATATTTT
cdr3_length: 15; clone_size: many; j_call: TRBJ2-5; d_call: .; v_call: TRBV7-2; cdr3_aa: CASSPPSGNQETQYF; cdr3_nt: TGTGCCAGCAGCCCGCCCTCAGGGAACCAAGAGACCCAGTACTTC
cdr3_length: 17; clone_size: .; j_call: TRBJ2-7; d_call: TRBD1; v_call: TRBV10-3; cdr3_aa: CASSYSPYRGQVYEQYF; cdr3_nt: TGTGCCAGCAGTTACTCCCCCTACAGGGGGCAGGTCTACGAGCAGTACTTC
cdr3_length: 14; clone_size: .; j_call: TRBJ1-5; d_call: TRBD1; v_call: TRBV15; cdr3_aa: CATSKVQGVSYEHF; cdr3_nt: TGTGCCACCAGCAAGGTGCAGGGGGTATCCTACGAGCATTTT
cdr3_length: 14; clone_size: .; j_call: TRBJ1-4; d_call: TRBD1; v_call: TRBV24-1; cdr3_aa: CATSGGGQSEKLFF; cdr3_nt: TGTGCCACCAGTGGCGGGGGACAGAGCGAAAAACTGTTTTTT
cdr3_length: 10; clone_size: .; j_call: TRBJ2-2; d_call: .; v_call: TRBV20-1; cdr3_aa: CSAGPGELFF; cdr3_nt: TGCAGTGCGGGACCAGGGGAGCTGTTTTTT
cdr3_length: 15; clone_size: .; j_call: TRBJ1-6; d_call: TRBD1; v_call: TRBV7-6; cdr3_aa: CASSGTVADNSPLHF; cdr3_nt: TGTGCCAGCAGCGGGACAGTCGCTGATAATTCACCCCTCCACTTT
cdr3_length: 11; clone_size: few; j_call: TRBJ1-1; d_call: .; v_call: TRBV24-1; cdr3_aa: CATGKQGAAFF; cdr3_nt: TGTGCCACCGGTAAACAGGGAGCAGCTTTCTTT
cdr3_length: 13; clone_size: .; j_call: TRBJ1-5; d_call: .; v_call: TRBV2; cdr3_aa: CASSGGRAQPQHF; cdr3_nt: TGTGCCAGCAGTGGGGGCAGGGCTCAGCCCCAGCATTTT
cdr3_length: 14; clone_size: .; j_call: TRBJ1-6; d_call: TRBD1; v_call: TRBV29-1; cdr3_aa: CSVRTGGGNSPLHF; cdr3_nt: TGCAGCGTCAGGACAGGGGGCGGTAATTCACCCCTCCACTTT
cdr3_length: 15; clone_size: many; j_call: TRBJ2-5; d_call: .; v_call: TRBV25-1; cdr3_aa: CASSEQGRYQETQYF; cdr3_nt: TGTGCCAGCAGTGAGCAGGGAAGGTACCAAGAGACCCAGTACTTC
cdr3_length: 15; clone_size: .; j_call: TRBJ1-4; d_call: TRBD1; v_call: TRBV29-1; cdr3_aa: CSVGNLGTENEKLFF; cdr3_nt: TGCAGCGTTGGAAATTTAGGGACAGAGAATGAAAAACTGTTTTTT
cdr3_length: 13; clone_size: .; j_call: TRBJ1-5; d_call: .; v_call: TRBV12-3/TRBV12-4; cdr3_aa: CASSYEIEQPQHF; cdr3_nt: TGTGCCAGCAGTTACGAGATCGAACAGCCCCAGCATTTT
cdr3_length: 14; clone_size: .; j_call: TRBJ1-1; d_call: .; v_call: TRBV7-3; cdr3_aa: CASSQDTGWTEAFF; cdr3_nt: TGTGCCAGCAGCCAGGACACAGGGTGGACTGAAGCTTTCTTT
cdr3_length: 11; clone_size: .; j_call: TRBJ1-2; d_call: .; v_call: TRBV6-1; cdr3_aa: CATSRDDGYTF; cdr3_nt: TGTGCCACCTCCCGGGATGATGGCTACACCTTC
cdr3_length: 12; clone_size: .; j_call: TRBJ1-2; d_call: .; v_call: TRBV7-3; cdr3_aa: CASRESVYGYTF; cdr3_nt: TGTGCCAGCAGGGAGTCAGTCTATGGCTACACCTTC
cdr3_length: 14; clone_size: .; j_call: TRBJ1-2; d_call: .; v_call: TRBV29-1; cdr3_aa: CSVESPGVLYGYTF; cdr3_nt: TGCAGCGTTGAATCCCCAGGAGTGCTCTATGGCTACACCTTC
cdr3_length: 12; clone_size: .; j_call: TRBJ1-6; d_call: .; v_call: TRBV7-8; cdr3_aa: CASSPRGEALHF; cdr3_nt: TGTGCCAGCAGCCCTCGTGGGGAAGCCCTCCACTTT
cdr3_length: 16; clone_size: many; j_call: TRBJ2-7; d_call: TRBD2; v_call: TRBV20-1; cdr3_aa: CSAKRGGGTFGYEQYF; cdr3_nt: TGCAGTGCCAAACGTGGCGGGGGGACATTTGGCTACGAGCAGTACTTC
cdr3_length: 15; clone_size: .; j_call: TRBJ1-5; d_call: .; v_call: TRBV20-1; cdr3_aa: CSARDGGRTGQPQHF; cdr3_nt: TGCAGTGCTAGAGACGGGGGGCGCACGGGTCAGCCCCAGCATTTT
cdr3_length: 13; clone_size: many; j_call: TRBJ2-7; d_call: .; v_call: TRBV2; cdr3_aa: CASSEDTPYEQYF; cdr3_nt: TGTGCCAGCAGTGAGGACACTCCCTACGAGCAGTACTTC
cdr3_length: 17; clone_size: .; j_call: TRBJ2-6; d_call: TRBD1; v_call: TRBV2; cdr3_aa: CASIRTGSISGANVLTF; cdr3_nt: TGTGCCAGCATTCGGACAGGGTCAATCTCTGGGGCCAACGTCCTGACTTTC
cdr3_length: 15; clone_size: .; j_call: TRBJ2-5; d_call: .; v_call: TRBV29-1; cdr3_aa: CSAKGWGARQETQYF; cdr3_nt: TGCAGCGCAAAAGGTTGGGGAGCGAGACAAGAGACCCAGTACTTC
cdr3_length: 17; clone_size: .; j_call: TRBJ1-5; d_call: .; v_call: TRBV15; cdr3_aa: CATSREVIAGRDQPQHF; cdr3_nt: TGTGCCACCAGCAGAGAGGTGATAGCGGGCCGGGATCAGCCCCAGCATTTT
cdr3_length: 16; clone_size: .; j_call: TRBJ1-6; d_call: .; v_call: TRBV7-9; cdr3_aa: CASSSQWGQGNSPLHF; cdr3_nt: TGTGCCAGCAGCTCCCAGTGGGGGCAGGGAAATTCACCCCTCCACTTT
cdr3_length: 14; clone_size: once; j_call: TRBJ1-2; d_call: .; v_call: TRBV20-1; cdr3_aa: CSARAIGNFVGYTF; cdr3_nt: TGCAGTGCTAGAGCAATTGGGAATTTTGTTGGCTACACCTTC
cdr3_length: 13; clone_size: many; j_call: TRBJ1-1; d_call: .; v_call: TRBV9; cdr3_aa: CASSVVVNTEAFF; cdr3_nt: TGTGCCAGCAGCGTAGTAGTGAACACTGAAGCTTTCTTT
cdr3_length: 15; clone_size: .; j_call: TRBJ2-2; d_call: TRBD1; v_call: TRBV7-9; cdr3_aa: CASSRNRGITGELFF; cdr3_nt: TGTGCCAGCAGTAGGAACAGGGGGATCACCGGGGAGCTGTTTTTT
cdr3_length: 16; clone_size: .; j_call: TRBJ2-5; d_call: TRBD2; v_call: TRBV7-9; cdr3_aa: CASNTAGLAGEEAQYF; cdr3_nt: TGTGCCAGCAACACGGCGGGACTAGCGGGAGAAGAGGCCCAGTACTTC
cdr3_length: 15; clone_size: few; j_call: TRBJ2-7; d_call: .; v_call: TRBV7-8; cdr3_aa: CASSLGLAGPYEQYF; cdr3_nt: TGTGCCAGCAGCTTAGGACTGGCGGGACCCTACGAGCAGTACTTC
cdr3_length: 18; clone_size: .; j_call: TRBJ2-3; d_call: .; v_call: TRBV10-3; cdr3_aa: CAISESFLSMGGTDTQYF; cdr3_nt: TGTGCCATCAGTGAGAGCTTCCTTAGCATGGGCGGCACAGATACGCAGTATTTT
cdr3_length: 13; clone_size: .; j_call: TRBJ1-3; d_call: .; v_call: TRBV6-1; cdr3_aa: CASSPTWGDAIYF; cdr3_nt: TGTGCCAGCAGTCCGACGTGGGGGGACGCCATATATTTT